Listed below are T cell receptor beta chains from one sample, sequenced in a study of radiotherapy plus CTLA-4 blockade in lung cancer. The assay was immunoSEQ multiplex PCR, and TCRdb's table has in-frame clones only and misses some. The sample consists of about 48,000 clones, approximately 86% of them appearing once. Sequences were derived from peripheral blood, sampled from a patient treated with radiotherapy plus ipilimumab. These receptors originate from a human donor with non-small cell lung cancer that progressed on radiotherapy plus ipilimumab. Some clones in this sample may be carry-over from other donors' samples. The CDR3 runs from the conserved cysteine through the conserved F or W.

19	TRBJ2-7	TRBV7-8	CASSLRGGASGSFSYEQYF
14	TRBJ1-5	TRBV7-2	CASSLAYRDQPQHF
16	TRBJ2-7	TRBV15	CATSREKGTGVNEQYF
14	TRBJ2-5	TRBV7-2	CASSLGRAQETQYF
15	TRBJ1-1	TRBV18	CASSQRTGGNTEAFF
16	TRBJ2-7	TRBV11-2	CASSFPLTGSPYEQYF
16	TRBJ2-1	TRBV6-4	CASSGSSVSSYNEQFF
14	TRBJ2-7	TRBV18	CASSPPKGAYEQYF
14	TRBJ1-2	TRBV27	CASSPGQNNYGYTF
14	TRBJ2-5	TRBV5-4	CASSTGTVQETQYF
16	TRBJ1-6	TRBV7-2	CASSPRHSSYNSPLHF
15	TRBJ1-2	TRBV9	CASSAWGPPDYGYTF
15	TRBJ2-7	TRBV4-1	CASSQAERGGREQYF
15	TRBJ2-7	TRBV5-1	CASSLGEGWIYEQYF
16	TRBJ2-3	TRBV2	CASTRPASGGTDTQYF
15	TRBJ2-3	TRBV5-1	CASSLEGGRADTQYF
14	TRBJ2-1	TRBV5-1	CASRGTGVMHEQFF
16	TRBJ1-5	TRBV4-1	CASSLLGDRYNQPQHF
15	TRBJ1-5	TRBV9	CASSVGPGADQPQHF
15	TRBJ2-7	TRBV7-2	CASSLGAGSTYEQYF
14	TRBJ1-2	TRBV5-1	CASSLAEANYGYTF
17	TRBJ2-7	TRBV4-2	CASSQEPQGTSSAEQYF
19	TRBJ2-3	TRBV30	CAWSYRRGASGGFTDTQYF
14	TRBJ2-4	TRBV29-1	CSVDTQGAKNIQYF
17	TRBJ1-2	TRBV5-1	CASSLPGGGGAHYGYTF
15	TRBJ2-3	TRBV11-2	CASSFAEVSTDTQYF
13	TRBJ2-2	TRBV2	CASSMDSTGELFF
15	TRBJ1-1	TRBV6-1	CASSEAAGVEVRAFF
16	TRBJ2-3	TRBV25-1	CASSGGPGFVADTQYF
14	TRBJ2-7	TRBV5-4	CASSPRQGLGEQYF
15	TRBJ2-7	TRBV4-1	CASSQPTGGKYEQYF